The T cell receptor beta chain under discussion was sequenced for a study of synovial regulatory T cells in juvenile arthritis. Germline values: CDR1 MNHNS, CDR2 SASEGT. The CDR3 spans 14 residues. The DNA sequence is not available. As for this clone: The target antigen is unknown.

Libraries were prepared by immunoSEQ multiplex PCR; TCRdb keeps only in-frame clonotypes and omits some of them. Here the sample table reports roughly 10,000 clones. Study conclusions and caveats: Blood Treg cells that were inflammation-associated showed lower TCR diversity than other blood Treg cells.

The specimen was Treg cells from blood. Subset indicated: remaining (HLA-DR-negative) circulating blood Treg cells. The chain carries TRBV6-1 and TRBJ1-2. This TCR was sampled from a donor younger than 30 with juvenile idiopathic arthritis. This CDR3 reads CASSESGGRNGYTF.